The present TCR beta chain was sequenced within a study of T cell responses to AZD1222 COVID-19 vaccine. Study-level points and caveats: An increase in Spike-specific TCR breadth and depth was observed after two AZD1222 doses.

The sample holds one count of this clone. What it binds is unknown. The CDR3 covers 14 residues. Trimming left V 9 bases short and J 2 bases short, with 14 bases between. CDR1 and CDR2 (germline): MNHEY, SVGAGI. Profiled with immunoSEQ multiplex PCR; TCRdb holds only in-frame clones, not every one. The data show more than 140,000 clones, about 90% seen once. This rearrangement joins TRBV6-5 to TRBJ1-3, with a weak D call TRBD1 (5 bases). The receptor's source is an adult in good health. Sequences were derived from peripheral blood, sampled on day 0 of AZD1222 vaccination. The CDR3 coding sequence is TGTGCCAGTACTAGGGGAGCTACTGGAAACACCATATATTTT. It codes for CASTRGATGNTIYF.